Listed below are T cell receptor beta chains from one sample, sequenced in a study of shared clonotypes between healthy human individuals. Only in-frame clones appear in the TCRdb table, and some are missing; sequencing was by immunoSEQ multiplex PCR. The sample lists some 1,400,000 clones, 95% to 97% occurring once. Specimen: naive CD4+ T cells sorted from blood. All receptors come from a man under 40 in good health. Both conserved end residues are part of each CDR3. The order of the fields is clone size, J gene, D gene, V gene, CDR3 protein, CDR3 DNA. The D gene is left open where the match is weak. Some rows mark clone size as missing; the rest say once, few, many or name a class of expanded clone.

clone_size: NA
j_call: TRBJ2-1
d_call: TRBD1
v_call: TRBV27
cdr3_aa: CASSTKIQGPRWNEQFF
cdr3_nt: TGTGCCAGCAGTACCAAGATACAGGGGCCTCGCTGGAATGAGCAGTTCTTC

clone_size: NA
j_call: TRBJ1-1
d_call: TRBD1
v_call: TRBV7-2
cdr3_aa: CASSFWGTGKNTEAFF
cdr3_nt: TGTGCCAGCAGCTTTTGGGGGACAGGCAAGAACACTGAAGCTTTCTTT

clone_size: NA
j_call: TRBJ2-2
d_call: TRBD2
v_call: TRBV5-1
cdr3_aa: CASSPGLAGDTGELFF
cdr3_nt: TGCGCCAGCAGCCCGGGACTAGCGGGAGACACCGGGGAGCTGTTTTTT

clone_size: NA
j_call: TRBJ2-7
d_call: TRBD2
v_call: TRBV5-5
cdr3_aa: CASSLAGAGSSYEQYF
cdr3_nt: TGTGCCAGCAGCTTGGCCGGAGCGGGGAGTTCCTACGAGCAGTACTTC

clone_size: NA
j_call: TRBJ2-2
d_call: TRBD1
v_call: TRBV2
cdr3_aa: CASRTGGTGELFF
cdr3_nt: TGTGCCAGCCGAACAGGGGGAACCGGGGAGCTGTTTTTT

clone_size: NA
j_call: TRBJ2-6
d_call: NA
v_call: TRBV18
cdr3_aa: CASSPLTGIGGTGANVLTF
cdr3_nt: TGTGCCAGCTCACCCCTTACAGGGATTGGCGGCACTGGGGCCAACGTCCTGACTTTC

clone_size: NA
j_call: TRBJ1-5
d_call: NA
v_call: TRBV27
cdr3_aa: CASSLSRFQPQHF
cdr3_nt: TGTGCCAGCAGTTTATCGAGGTTTCAGCCCCAGCATTTT

clone_size: NA
j_call: TRBJ1-1
d_call: NA
v_call: TRBV9
cdr3_aa: CASSVVVGDAFF
cdr3_nt: TGTGCCAGCAGCGTAGTGGTCGGAGACGCTTTCTTT

clone_size: few
j_call: TRBJ1-1
d_call: NA
v_call: TRBV10-1
cdr3_aa: CASSESRGATEAFF
cdr3_nt: TGCGCCAGCAGTGAGTCCAGGGGAGCCACTGAAGCTTTCTTT

clone_size: NA
j_call: TRBJ2-7
d_call: TRBD2
v_call: TRBV27
cdr3_aa: CASSPLAGGPGEQYF
cdr3_nt: TGTGCCAGCAGTCCTCTAGCGGGAGGGCCGGGAGAGCAGTACTTC

clone_size: NA
j_call: TRBJ1-5
d_call: TRBD1
v_call: TRBV7-9
cdr3_aa: CASSLDRGMDQPQHF
cdr3_nt: TGTGCCAGCAGCTTAGACAGGGGGATGGATCAGCCCCAGCATTTT

clone_size: NA
j_call: TRBJ2-2
d_call: NA
v_call: TRBV7-2
cdr3_aa: CASSPTANTGELFF
cdr3_nt: TGTGCCAGCAGCCCGACAGCGAACACCGGGGAGCTGTTTTTT

clone_size: NA
j_call: TRBJ2-1
d_call: NA
v_call: TRBV2
cdr3_aa: CASGDRLGEQFF
cdr3_nt: TGTGCCAGCGGTGATCGGCTCGGTGAGCAGTTCTTC

clone_size: NA
j_call: TRBJ2-7
d_call: TRBD2
v_call: TRBV7-9
cdr3_aa: CASSFGLAGGKNEQYF
cdr3_nt: TGTGCCAGCAGCTTCGGACTAGCGGGAGGGAAGAACGAGCAGTACTTC

clone_size: NA
j_call: TRBJ1-5
d_call: NA
v_call: TRBV7-9
cdr3_aa: CASSLDRPNQPQHF
cdr3_nt: TGTGCCAGCAGCCTAGACAGGCCCAATCAGCCCCAGCATTTT

clone_size: NA
j_call: TRBJ1-1
d_call: TRBD1
v_call: TRBV7-9
cdr3_aa: CASSPGQDAFF
cdr3_nt: TGTGCCAGCAGCCCGGGACAGGATGCTTTCTTT

clone_size: NA
j_call: TRBJ1-1
d_call: NA
v_call: TRBV18
cdr3_aa: CASSRAGRNTEAFF
cdr3_nt: TGTGCCAGCTCACGGGCAGGGAGGAACACTGAAGCTTTCTTT

clone_size: NA
j_call: TRBJ1-5
d_call: NA
v_call: TRBV7-3
cdr3_aa: CASSVDSNQPQHF
cdr3_nt: TGTGCCAGCAGTGTGGATAGCAATCAGCCCCAGCATTTT

clone_size: once
j_call: TRBJ2-1
d_call: TRBD2
v_call: TRBV6-4
cdr3_aa: CASSAFGRLTVDEQFF
cdr3_nt: TGTGCCAGCAGTGCTTTCGGGAGGCTAACAGTCGATGAGCAGTTCTTC

clone_size: NA
j_call: TRBJ2-1
d_call: TRBD2
v_call: TRBV7-6
cdr3_aa: CASSLWVAGDDYNEQFF
cdr3_nt: TGTGCCAGCAGCTTATGGGTAGCGGGAGATGACTACAATGAGCAGTTCTTC

clone_size: NA
j_call: TRBJ2-7
d_call: TRBD2
v_call: TRBV2
cdr3_aa: CASRLAGLSSYEQYF
cdr3_nt: TGTGCCAGCAGACTAGCGGGCCTTAGCTCCTACGAGCAGTACTTC

clone_size: NA
j_call: TRBJ1-1
d_call: NA
v_call: TRBV28
cdr3_aa: CASRPRGGTEAFF
cdr3_nt: TGTGCCAGCAGGCCCCGAGGGGGAACTGAAGCTTTCTTT

clone_size: NA
j_call: TRBJ2-5
d_call: NA
v_call: TRBV10-1
cdr3_aa: CASSEGRGWEETQYF
cdr3_nt: TGCGCCAGCAGTGAGGGGAGAGGGTGGGAGGAGACCCAGTACTTC

clone_size: NA
j_call: TRBJ2-2
d_call: NA
v_call: TRBV7-9
cdr3_aa: CASKLRPRGNTGELFF
cdr3_nt: TGTGCCAGCAAGCTTAGACCTCGCGGGAACACCGGGGAGCTGTTTTTT

clone_size: NA
j_call: TRBJ1-1
d_call: NA
v_call: TRBV7-9
cdr3_aa: CASSLGRGDTEAFF
cdr3_nt: TGTGCCAGCAGCTTAGGCAGGGGTGACACTGAAGCTTTCTTT

clone_size: NA
j_call: TRBJ2-5
d_call: NA
v_call: TRBV6-1
cdr3_aa: CASREGPFQETQYF
cdr3_nt: TGTGCCAGCAGGGAGGGGCCTTTCCAAGAGACCCAGTACTTC

clone_size: NA
j_call: TRBJ2-1
d_call: NA
v_call: TRBV27
cdr3_aa: CASSFVPHHYNEQFF
cdr3_nt: TGTGCCAGCAGTTTCGTACCGCATCACTACAATGAGCAGTTCTTC

clone_size: once
j_call: TRBJ1-5
d_call: NA
v_call: TRBV5-1
cdr3_aa: CASSLNSNQPQHF
cdr3_nt: TGCGCCAGCAGCTTGAACAGCAATCAGCCCCAGCATTTT

clone_size: NA
j_call: TRBJ2-3
d_call: TRBD2
v_call: TRBV4-3
cdr3_aa: CASSQDWLAGLPGRDTQYF
cdr3_nt: TGCGCCAGCAGCCAAGATTGGCTAGCGGGCCTCCCGGGTAGGGATACGCAGTATTTT

clone_size: NA
j_call: TRBJ1-1
d_call: NA
v_call: TRBV7-8
cdr3_aa: CASSLLFGMNTEAFF
cdr3_nt: TGTGCCAGCAGCTTACTATTCGGGATGAACACTGAAGCTTTCTTT

clone_size: NA
j_call: TRBJ2-6
d_call: NA
v_call: TRBV6-1
cdr3_aa: CASTKGWPGANVLTF
cdr3_nt: TGTGCCAGCACTAAAGGGTGGCCTGGGGCCAACGTCCTGACTTTC

clone_size: NA
j_call: TRBJ1-1
d_call: NA
v_call: TRBV18
cdr3_aa: CASSNKGGGTEAFF
cdr3_nt: TGTGCCAGCTCGAACAAGGGTGGTGGGACTGAAGCTTTCTTT

clone_size: NA
j_call: TRBJ2-7
d_call: TRBD2
v_call: TRBV11-2
cdr3_aa: CASSPSGRASVEQYF
cdr3_nt: TGTGCCAGCAGCCCAAGCGGGAGGGCCTCGGTTGAGCAGTACTTC

clone_size: NA
j_call: TRBJ2-3
d_call: TRBD2
v_call: TRBV5-1
cdr3_aa: CASSSRLAGSTDTQYF
cdr3_nt: TGCGCCAGCAGCTCCCGACTAGCGGGAAGCACAGATACGCAGTATTTT

clone_size: NA
j_call: TRBJ2-7
d_call: TRBD2
v_call: TRBV7-9
cdr3_aa: CASSAQGLAGGFYEQYF
cdr3_nt: TGTGCCAGCAGCGCCCAGGGACTAGCGGGAGGTTTCTACGAGCAGTACTTC

clone_size: NA
j_call: TRBJ2-5
d_call: TRBD1
v_call: TRBV18
cdr3_aa: CASSQNRGRETQYF
cdr3_nt: TGTGCCAGCTCACAAAACAGGGGCAGGGAGACCCAGTACTTC

clone_size: NA
j_call: TRBJ2-5
d_call: NA
v_call: TRBV10-3
cdr3_aa: CAISEGTTKEETQYF
cdr3_nt: TGTGCCATCAGTGAGGGCACCACGAAGGAAGAGACCCAGTACTTC

clone_size: NA
j_call: TRBJ1-5
d_call: TRBD1
v_call: TRBV4-3
cdr3_aa: CASSQEWDSESGPQHF
cdr3_nt: TGCGCCAGCAGCCAAGAATGGGACAGTGAATCAGGCCCCCAGCATTTT

clone_size: NA
j_call: TRBJ1-2
d_call: NA
v_call: TRBV5-6
cdr3_aa: CASSLGAPPLYGYTF
cdr3_nt: TGTGCCAGCAGCTTGGGGGCTCCTCCACTCTATGGCTACACCTTC

clone_size: NA
j_call: TRBJ2-3
d_call: NA
v_call: TRBV5-4
cdr3_aa: CASSTQTGTDTQYF
cdr3_nt: TGTGCCAGCAGCACTCAGACAGGCACAGATACGCAGTATTTT

clone_size: NA
j_call: TRBJ1-4
d_call: NA
v_call: TRBV7-9
cdr3_aa: CASSLDGTANEKLFF
cdr3_nt: TGTGCCAGCAGCTTAGACGGGACGGCTAATGAAAAACTGTTTTTT

clone_size: NA
j_call: TRBJ2-6
d_call: TRBD1
v_call: TRBV5-1
cdr3_aa: CASSLAGGGSGANVLTF
cdr3_nt: TGCGCCAGCAGCTTGGCAGGGGGCGGCTCTGGGGCCAACGTCCTGACTTTC

clone_size: NA
j_call: TRBJ2-4
d_call: NA
v_call: TRBV18
cdr3_aa: CASSPLGRGTAKNIQYF
cdr3_nt: TGTGCCAGCTCACCACTAGGGCGGGGAACCGCCAAAAACATTCAGTACTTC

clone_size: NA
j_call: TRBJ2-5
d_call: NA
v_call: TRBV18
cdr3_aa: CASSPGAQETQYF
cdr3_nt: TGTGCCAGCTCACCCGGGGCCCAAGAGACCCAGTACTTC

clone_size: NA
j_call: TRBJ1-1
d_call: TRBD1
v_call: TRBV10-3
cdr3_aa: CAISERGQGNPEAFF
cdr3_nt: TGTGCCATCAGTGAAAGGGGGCAGGGAAACCCTGAAGCTTTCTTT

clone_size: NA
j_call: TRBJ2-1
d_call: TRBD2
v_call: TRBV29-1
cdr3_aa: CSSHGEREGFFLGNEQFF
cdr3_nt: TGCAGCTCACACGGGGAGCGGGAGGGTTTTTTTTTGGGCAATGAGCAGTTCTTC

clone_size: NA
j_call: TRBJ2-3
d_call: NA
v_call: TRBV10-1
cdr3_aa: CASKGVSQYF
cdr3_nt: TGCGCCAGCAAGGGGGTTTCGCAGTATTTT

clone_size: NA
j_call: TRBJ2-2
d_call: NA
v_call: TRBV6-4
cdr3_aa: CASSVESNTGELFF
cdr3_nt: TGTGCCAGCAGTGTGGAGTCGAACACCGGGGAGCTGTTTTTT

clone_size: NA
j_call: TRBJ2-7
d_call: NA
v_call: TRBV5-1
cdr3_aa: CASSLVLAGSYEQYF
cdr3_nt: TGCGCCAGCAGCTTGGTTCTCGCAGGGAGCTACGAGCAGTACTTC

clone_size: NA
j_call: TRBJ2-2
d_call: NA
v_call: TRBV19
cdr3_aa: CASSIGNRVFADTGELFF
cdr3_nt: TGTGCCAGTAGTATAGGAAACAGGGTTTTTGCTGACACCGGGGAGCTGTTTTTT

clone_size: NA
j_call: TRBJ2-7
d_call: TRBD2
v_call: TRBV19
cdr3_aa: CASSIVRTSGSEQYF
cdr3_nt: TGTGCCAGTAGTATTGTCCGGACTAGCGGGAGCGAGCAGTACTTC

clone_size: once
j_call: TRBJ1-2
d_call: TRBD1
v_call: TRBV2
cdr3_aa: CAVTGTEYGYTF
cdr3_nt: TGTGCCGTCACCGGGACAGAGTATGGCTACACCTTC

clone_size: NA
j_call: TRBJ2-7
d_call: TRBD1
v_call: TRBV6-4
cdr3_aa: CASSAELGQGYEQYF
cdr3_nt: TGTGCCAGCAGTGCAGAGTTGGGACAGGGATACGAGCAGTACTTC

clone_size: NA
j_call: TRBJ2-7
d_call: TRBD1
v_call: TRBV2
cdr3_aa: CASRTGPSYSEQYF
cdr3_nt: TGTGCCAGCAGGACAGGGCCTTCCTACTCCGAGCAGTACTTC